This T cell receptor (beta chain) was retrieved from a study of cytomegalovirus exposure and HLA in healthy donors. The V gene end was trimmed by 11 bases and the J gene end by 7 bases; junction bases not matched to a gene: 8. CDR3 size: 12 residues. Per germline, CDR1 LNHDA and CDR2 SQIVND (reference sequence). Primers: 60 Vbeta forward and 13 Jbeta reverse. Only in-frame clones appear in the TCRdb table, and some are missing; sequencing was by immunoSEQ multiplex PCR. This table holds about 200,000 clones, around three quarters found once. Sequencing input: PBMCs. The chain recombines TRBV19 with TRBJ2-1; 7 nucleotides match TRBD1. This receptor was taken from a woman in her 30s in good health and CMV-seropositive. CDR3 protein: CAARQGSNEQFF. The CDR3 bases are TGTGCCGCCCGACAGGGATCGAATGAGCAGTTCTTC.